This TCR beta chain was observed in a study of Ad26.COV2.S vaccination and SARS-CoV-2 variants. TCRdb's copy holds only in-frame clones and misses some; the assay was immunoSEQ multiplex PCR. Of about 350,000 clones listed, 75% to 90% were seen once; the top ten hold around 5%. As for treatment: roughly 20 received Ad26.COV2.S at low or high dose, single or two shots; about five received placebo; per-sample allocation not given. Repertoires come from day 63 after the first vaccine or placebo injection. Germline CDR1 is LNHDA and CDR2 is SQIVND (reference sequence). Unmatched junction bases numbered 3, after V lost 7 bases and J lost 4 bases. The CDR3 has 13 amino acids.

This receptor was obtained from a person aged 18-60 years who received the Ad26.COV2.S COVID-19 vaccine or a placebo. The genes are TRBV19 and TRBJ1-2; the match to TRBD1 covers 10 bases. The sample in question was peripheral blood, obtained in a trial of Ad26.COV2.S vaccine versus placebo. In nucleotides, the CDR3 is TGTGCCAGTATGGGACAGGGGCCCTATGGCTACACCTTC. Protein sequence: CASMGQGPYGYTF.